Presented here are 30 T cell receptor beta chains from one specimen sequenced in a study of T cells in localized non-small cell lung cancer. The assay was immunoSEQ multiplex PCR, and TCRdb's table has in-frame clones only and misses some. The sample shows around 90,000 clones, around 80% of them seen only once. The material was PBMCs, obtained before any cancer treatment. The receptors come from a man aged 35 to 70 with stage II squamous cell lung carcinoma.

The chain uses TRBV19 and TRBJ1-4; D is uncertain. CDR1 and CDR2 from the germline V gene are LNHDA and SQIVND (reference sequence). V was clipped by 4 bases and J by 3 bases, with 12 bases between them. This CDR3 region has 15 residues. CDR3 residues: CASSTVARANEKLFF. In DNA form, the CDR3 reads TGTGCCAGTAGTACGGTCGCCCGGGCTAATGAAAAACTGTTTTTT.

The chain has TRBV5-5 and TRBJ1-2; TRBD1 matches at 7 bases. This CDR3 contains 15 residues. Germline trimming cut 2 bases from V and 5 bases from J; bases unmatched to any gene: 9. The germline CDR1 and CDR2 sequences are SGHKS and YYEKEE (reference sequence). The CDR3 here is CASSFGQEIRYGYTF. The CDR3 region has the DNA TGTGCCAGCAGCTTTGGACAGGAGATTAGGTATGGCTACACCTTC.

The chain joins TRBV6-6 to TRBJ2-7; D gene unclear. This CDR3 region has 12 residues. V gave up 2 bases and J gave up 4 bases, with 6 bases separating them. Germline assignment: CDR1 MNHNY and CDR2 SVGAGI (reference sequence). For the CDR3, the DNA is TGTGCCAGCAGTTACGACGAATACGAGCAGTACTTC. As protein: CASSYDEYEQYF.

V and J are TRBV28 and TRBJ2-7; D gene ambiguous. The V end was cut by 5 bases, the J end by 0 bases, with 14 bases between. The CDR3 totals 15 residues. The germline V gene has CDR1 MDHEN and CDR2 SYDVKM. The CDR3 reads CASSLVHGSSYEQYF. The CDR3 nucleotides are TGTGCCAGCAGTCTCGTCCACGGCAGCTCCTACGAGCAGTACTTC.

The V call is TRBV5-1, the J call TRBJ2-7; TRBD1 matches at 12 bases. CDR1 SGHRS and CDR2 YFSETQ come from the germline V gene. J was trimmed by 7 bases and V by 3 bases; bases with no gene match: 5. This CDR3 region has 14 residues. CDR3 coding DNA: TGCGCCAGCAGCTCCGGGACAGGGGGCTATGAGCAGTACTTC. It is translated as CASSSGTGGYEQYF.

The chain carries TRBV6-5 and TRBJ2-3; 7 nucleotides line up with TRBD1. The CDR3 covers 14 residues. Germline loops: CDR1 MNHEY, CDR2 SVGAGI. Germline trimming cut 6 bases from V and 1 base from J; bases unmatched to any gene: 4. The CDR3 is CASSSGTGTDTQYF. The CDR3, as DNA: TGTGCCAGCAGCTCCGGGACAGGCACAGATACGCAGTATTTT.

This rearrangement joins TRBV14 to TRBJ1-3, with D unclear. From germline, CDR1 is SGHDN and CDR2 FVKESK. V lost 1 base and J 3 bases, leaving 7 bases between the germline ends. There are 14 residues in the CDR3. CDR3 residues: CASSQANYGNTIYF. Written as DNA, the CDR3 is TGTGCCAGCAGCCAAGCGAACTATGGAAACACCATATATTTT.

The genes are TRBV5-8 and TRBJ1-3; TRBD1 aligns across 7 bases. CDR3 length: 13 amino acids. The germline gives CDR1 SGHTS, CDR2 YDEGEE. V lost 5 bases to trimming and J lost 4 bases; unmatched junction nucleotides: 3. CDR3: CASRLTGGNTIYF. The CDR3 DNA sequence: TGTGCCAGCAGGTTGACAGGGGGAAACACCATATATTTT.

The V gene is TRBV11-3, the J gene TRBJ2-3, with 7 positions matching TRBD1. The ends lost 4 bases at V and 0 bases at J; junction bases unmatched: 10. CDR1 and CDR2 from the germline V gene are SGHNT and YENEEA. CDR3 size: 17 residues. The CDR3 bases are TGTGCCAGCAGCTCGGACTCCGGACAGGAAAGCACAGATACGCAGTATTTT. This codes for CASSSDSGQESTDTQYF.

The V and J genes are TRBV28 and TRBJ1-2, with 8 bases identical to TRBD1. CDR3 length: 13 amino acids. Germline assignment: CDR1 MDHEN and CDR2 SYDVKM. Losses at the gene ends were 10 bases for V and 1 base for J; bases not matched to a gene: 5. The CDR3 reads CATRGPFNYGYTF. In DNA, the CDR3 is TGTGCCACCAGGGGGCCCTTTAACTATGGCTACACCTTC.

The V and J genes are TRBV5-1 and TRBJ1-4; D not resolved. The length of the CDR3 is 13 residues. Germline assignment: CDR1 SGHRS and CDR2 YFSETQ. Trimming removed 6 bases at V and 8 bases at J, with 14 bases between. CDR3 coding DNA: TGCGCCAGCACGACGGACTCTCGGGAAAAACTGTTTTTT. Amino acids: CASTTDSREKLFF.

This clone was observed a single time. The genes are TRBV7-8 and TRBJ1-2; possible D gene TRBD1, 5 bases. Germline V gene sequence: CDR1 SGHVS, CDR2 FQNEAQ. The V gene lost 4 bases and the J gene lost 5 bases, with 14 bases spanning the gap. The CDR3 has 14 residues. The CDR3 reads CASSSSTGPYGYTF. Here the CDR3 DNA reads TGTGCCAGCAGCTCATCTACAGGACCGTATGGCTACACCTTC.

V and J are TRBV5-4 and TRBJ1-1; TRBD1 might be the D (6 bases). Trimming took off 0 bases at V and 6 bases at J, with 15 bases between the two ends. The CDR3 runs 15 residues. From germline, CDR1 is SGHNT and CDR2 YYREEE (reference sequence). Here the CDR3 DNA reads TGTGCCAGCAGCTTGGAGGTGACAGGAGGTGCTGAAGCTTTCTTT. As protein: CASSLEVTGGAEAFF.

Only a few counts were recorded for this clone. The chain employs TRBV6-6 and TRBJ2-1, with TRBD2 matching 8 bases. The CDR3 has 16 amino acids. Per germline, CDR1 MNHNY and CDR2 SVGAGI (reference sequence). J gave up 1 base and V 2 bases, and 4 bases lay outside the gene matches. The CDR3 DNA sequence: TGTGCCAGCAGTTACGCCCGCGGGGGGTCCTACAATGAGCAGTTCTTC. Protein sequence: CASSYARGGSYNEQFF.

The chain couples TRBV13 to TRBJ1-1; D is unclear. Trimming left V 3 bases short and J 3 bases short, with 5 bases between. CDR1 and CDR2 from the germline V gene are PRHDT and FYEKMQ (reference sequence). The CDR3 is 12 residues long. The CDR3 sequence is CASSFGYTEAFF. CDR3 DNA sequence: TGTGCCAGCAGCTTCGGGTACACTGAAGCTTTCTTT.

Only one count was recorded for this clone. The chain has TRBV13 and TRBJ1-6, with D perhaps TRBD1 (5 bases). The CDR3 runs 17 residues. Germline V gene lookup returns CDR1 PRHDT and CDR2 FYEKMQ (reference sequence). V lost 5 bases, J lost 1 base, and 15 bases lay in between. The CDR3 DNA reads TGTGCCAGCAGCCCTGGGGGGACGGAGTCCTATAATTCACCCCTCCACTTT. This translates into CASSPGGTESYNSPLHF.

The chain carries TRBV18 and TRBJ1-5; 9 positions agree with TRBD1. Germline V lookup: CDR1 KGHSH, CDR2 LQKENI. Trimming removed 2 bases from V and 3 bases from J; junction bases left unmatched: 5. This CDR3 is 16 amino acids long. The chain's CDR3 is CASSPGGTGTNQPQHF. CDR3 bases: TGTGCCAGCTCACCAGGTGGGACAGGGACCAATCAGCCCCAGCATTTT.

The chain is built from TRBV14 and TRBJ2-1; no clear D. Looked up from germline, CDR1 is SGHDN and CDR2 is FVKESK. Trimming shortened V by 5 bases and J by 9 bases, and 8 bases separated the two germline ends. The CDR3 spans 11 residues. This CDR3 is CASSRSREQFF. CDR3 DNA sequence: TGTGCCAGCAGCAGAAGTCGTGAGCAGTTCTTC.

The chain links TRBV6-5 to TRBJ2-2, with 13 bases identical to TRBD2. V lost 2 bases, J lost 5 bases, and 2 bases stayed unmatched. Germline V CDR1 and CDR2: MNHEY, SVGAGI. CDR3 size: 16 residues. This CDR3 is CASSYLTSGGTGELFF. The CDR3 nucleotides are TGTGCCAGCAGTTACCTGACTAGCGGGGGGACCGGGGAGCTGTTTTTT.

This chain uses TRBV2 with TRBJ1-5; D gene ambiguous. V shed 8 bases and J shed 3 bases, with 11 bases lying between them. The CDR3 has 13 amino acids. Germline loops: CDR1 SNHLY, CDR2 FYNNEI. CDR3 amino acids: CASRGPNNQPQHF. CDR3 bases: TGTGCCAGCCGTGGCCCGAACAATCAGCCCCAGCATTTT.

V gene TRBV19 combines with J gene TRBJ1-1; D unclear. This CDR3 has 13 residues. V was clipped by 2 bases and J by 0 bases, with 4 bases between them. The V gene's germline CDR1 is LNHDA and CDR2 SQIVND (reference sequence). The CDR3 is CASSITMNTEAFF. DNA of the CDR3: TGTGCCAGTAGTATAACCATGAACACTGAAGCTTTCTTT.

The rearrangement links TRBV5-6 to TRBJ2-7; possible D gene TRBD2, 6 bases. This CDR3 region has 16 residues. Trimming left V 1 base short and J 3 bases short, with 17 bases between. Germline V gene data show CDR1 as SGHDT and CDR2 as YYEEEE. The CDR3 DNA reads TGTGCCAGCAGCTTGCTCATGGGACTGTTGGGCTACGAGCAGTACTTC. It encodes CASSLLMGLLGYEQYF.

The chain combines TRBV28 with TRBJ1-5; 8 nucleotides match TRBD1. From germline, CDR1 is MDHEN and CDR2 SYDVKM. The CDR3 loop spans 15 amino acids. V lost 7 bases and J lost 6; bases outside the gene matches: 11. The CDR3 is CASNPATGVLQPQHF. The CDR3 region has the DNA TGTGCCAGCAACCCGGCGACAGGGGTTCTTCAGCCCCAGCATTTT.

The chain has TRBV6-6 and TRBJ1-2, with D uncertain. The CDR3 has 16 amino acids. The germline V and J ends were trimmed by 6 bases and 5 bases, with 22 bases remaining between them. The germline gives CDR1 MNHNY, CDR2 SVGAGI (reference sequence). CDR3 nucleotide sequence: TGTGCCAGCAGACCCGAGGGAAGAGGACCTCGGTATGGCTACACCTTC. Protein sequence: CASRPEGRGPRYGYTF.

The V gene is TRBV7-9, the J gene TRBJ1-1, with no clear D. The CDR3 sequence is 13 residues long. Germline values: CDR1 SEHNR, CDR2 FQNEAQ (reference sequence). V dropped 8 bases and J dropped 0 bases, with 10 bases sitting between them. Here the CDR3 DNA reads TGTGCCAGCCGTCCGACTGTGAACACTGAAGCTTTCTTT. This codes for CASRPTVNTEAFF.

The chain recombines TRBV28 with TRBJ1-4; D not certain. Trimming left V 6 bases short and J 6 bases short, with 5 bases between. The CDR3 totals 11 residues. Looked up from germline, CDR1 is MDHEN and CDR2 is SYDVKM. The CDR3 coding sequence is TGTGCCAGCAGCAACCATGAAAAACTGTTTTTT. As protein: CASSNHEKLFF.

Only one count was recorded for this clone. V usage is TRBV29-1 and J usage is TRBJ2-1; D is perhaps TRBD1 (6 bases). V was cut by 1 base and J by 7 bases, with 14 bases left in between. Germline CDR1 and CDR2: SQVTM and ANQGSEA. The CDR3 is 14 amino acids. Here the CDR3 reads CSVEGQGFRNEQFF. The CDR3 nucleotides are TGCAGCGTTGAAGGGCAGGGGTTTAGGAATGAGCAGTTCTTC.

The J gene is TRBJ2-5, the V gene TRBV7-3; TRBD1 matches at 8 bases. There are 15 residues in the CDR3. The germline CDR1 and CDR2 sequences are SGHTA and FQGTGA. V was pared by 6 bases and J by 2 bases, with 8 bases of the junction left unmatched. The CDR3 region has the DNA TGTGCCAGCAGTCCCGGACAGGGTTGGCAAGAGACCCAGTACTTC. Protein: CASSPGQGWQETQYF.

The chain is built from TRBV19 and TRBJ2-7, with TRBD1 identical over 9 bases. CDR1 LNHDA and CDR2 SQIVND come from the germline V gene (reference sequence). After removal of 8 bases from V and 5 bases from J, the junction contained 7 bases not matched to a gene. The CDR3 loop spans 13 amino acids. CDR3 DNA: TGTGCCAGTTCCCGGGACAGGGTAAACGAGCAGTACTTC. It encodes CASSRDRVNEQYF.

The V gene is TRBV28, the J gene TRBJ2-7, with 7 bases lining up with TRBD2. CDR1 is MDHEN, CDR2 SYDVKM, per germline. The J segment lost 7 bases and the V segment lost 6 bases, leaving 3 bases of the junction unmatched. The CDR3 spans 11 residues. For the CDR3, the DNA is TGTGCCAGCAGGTCCGGGAGGGAGCAGTACTTC. This translates into CASRSGREQYF.